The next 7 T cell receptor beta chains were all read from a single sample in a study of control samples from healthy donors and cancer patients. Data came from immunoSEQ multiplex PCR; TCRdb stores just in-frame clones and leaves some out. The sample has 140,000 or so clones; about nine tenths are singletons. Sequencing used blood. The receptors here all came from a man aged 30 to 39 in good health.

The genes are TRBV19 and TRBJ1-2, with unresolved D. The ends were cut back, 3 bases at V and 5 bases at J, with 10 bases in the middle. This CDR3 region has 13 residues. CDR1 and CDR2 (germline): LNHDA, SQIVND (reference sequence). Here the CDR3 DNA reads TGTGCCAGTAGTATCGGCAGATCTTATGGCTACACCTTC. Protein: CASSIGRSYGYTF.

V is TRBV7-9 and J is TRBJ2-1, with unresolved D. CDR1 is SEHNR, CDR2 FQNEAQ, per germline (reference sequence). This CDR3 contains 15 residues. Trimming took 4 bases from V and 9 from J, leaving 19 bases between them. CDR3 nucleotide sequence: TGTGCCAGCAGCTGGGGTCGGGCACAGTCGGGTGAGCAGTTCTTC. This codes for CASSWGRAQSGEQFF. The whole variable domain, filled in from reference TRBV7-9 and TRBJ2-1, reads DTGVSQNPRHKITKRGQNVTFRCDPISEHNRLYWYRQTLGQGPEFLTYFQNEAQLEKSRLLSDRFSAERPKGSFSTLEIQRTEQGDSAMYLCASSWGRAQSGEQFFGPGTRLTVL.

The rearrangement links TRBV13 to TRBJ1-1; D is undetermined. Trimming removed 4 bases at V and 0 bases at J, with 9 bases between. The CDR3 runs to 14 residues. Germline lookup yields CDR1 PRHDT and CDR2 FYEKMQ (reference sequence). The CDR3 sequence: CASSSNKLNTEAFF. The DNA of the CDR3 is TGTGCCAGCAGCTCCAACAAGTTGAACACTGAAGCTTTCTTT.

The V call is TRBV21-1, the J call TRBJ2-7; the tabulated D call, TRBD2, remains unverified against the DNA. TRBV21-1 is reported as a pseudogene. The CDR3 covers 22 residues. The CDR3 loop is CASNTVKALLAGGPVLTREQYF. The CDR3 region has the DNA TGTGCCAGCAACACCGTTAAGGCCCTCTTAGCGGGAGGGCCGGTTCTGACGCGGGAGCAGTACTTC.

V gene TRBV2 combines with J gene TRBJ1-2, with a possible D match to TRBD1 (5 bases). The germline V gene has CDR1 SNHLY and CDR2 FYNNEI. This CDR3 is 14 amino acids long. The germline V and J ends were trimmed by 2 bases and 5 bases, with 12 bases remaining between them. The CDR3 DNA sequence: TGTGCCAGCAGTGAATTAGGGGTCAGATATGGCTACACCTTC. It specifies CASSELGVRYGYTF.

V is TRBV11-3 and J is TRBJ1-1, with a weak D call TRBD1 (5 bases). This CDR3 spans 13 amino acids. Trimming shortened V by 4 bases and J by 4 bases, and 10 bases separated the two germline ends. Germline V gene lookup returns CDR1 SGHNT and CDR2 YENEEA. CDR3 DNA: TGTGCCAGCAGCTGGCGGGGGTCCACTGAAGCTTTCTTT. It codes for CASSWRGSTEAFF.

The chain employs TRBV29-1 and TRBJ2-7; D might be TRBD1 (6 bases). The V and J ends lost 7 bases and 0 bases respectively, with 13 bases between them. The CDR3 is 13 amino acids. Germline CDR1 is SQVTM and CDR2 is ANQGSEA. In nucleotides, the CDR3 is TGCAGCGCCAGGACAGATTACTCCTACGAGCAGTACTTC. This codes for CSARTDYSYEQYF.